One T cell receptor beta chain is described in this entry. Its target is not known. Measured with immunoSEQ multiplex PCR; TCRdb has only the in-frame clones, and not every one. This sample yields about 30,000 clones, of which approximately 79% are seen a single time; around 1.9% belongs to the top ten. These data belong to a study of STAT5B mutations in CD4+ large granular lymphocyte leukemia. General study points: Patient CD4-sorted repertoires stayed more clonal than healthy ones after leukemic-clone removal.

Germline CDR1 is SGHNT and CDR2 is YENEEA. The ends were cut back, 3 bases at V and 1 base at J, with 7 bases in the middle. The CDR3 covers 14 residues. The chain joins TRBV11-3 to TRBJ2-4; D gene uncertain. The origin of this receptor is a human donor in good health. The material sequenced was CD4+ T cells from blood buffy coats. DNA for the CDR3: TGTGCCAGCAGCTTGTTGTCCGCCAAAAACATTCAGTACTTC. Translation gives CASSLLSAKNIQYF.